Shown below are 11 T cell receptor beta chains from a single sample sequenced in a study of blood T cell repertoires in COVID-19. Assay used: immunoSEQ multiplex PCR; TCRdb lists only in-frame clones, some missing. The sample comprises around 270,000 clones, roughly nine tenths of which are singletons, and around a tenth rests with the top ten. Sequencing was performed on peripheral blood. These receptors all come from a middle-aged man who had recovered from COVID-19.

The chain links TRBV10-2 to TRBJ1-2; weak D call: TRBD1 (6 bases). Germline V gene sequence: CDR1 WSHSY, CDR2 SAAADI. V was cut by 7 bases and J by 0 bases, with 15 bases left in between. The CDR3 has 15 amino acids. DNA of the CDR3: TGCGCCAGCACCCCACAGGGACGAGCTAACTATGGCTACACCTTC. Its translation: CASTPQGRANYGYTF.

The chain combines TRBV6-5 with TRBJ1-2; the D is unclear. Germline CDR1 MNHEY, CDR2 SVGAGI. The CDR3 extends over 14 amino acids. Trimming pared 8 bases from V and 0 bases from J, leaving 13 bases between. CDR3 region: CASLGASTNYGYTF. Here the CDR3 DNA reads TGTGCCAGCCTGGGCGCGAGCACTAACTATGGCTACACCTTC.

The V and J genes are TRBV10-2 and TRBJ1-5; D is uncertain. CDR1 and CDR2 (germline): WSHSY, SAAADI. Trimming left V 7 bases short and J 9 bases short, with 13 bases between. The CDR3 is 12 residues long. As DNA, the CDR3 is TGCGCCAGCACCCCCGGGTTCGGGCCCCAGCATTTT. It encodes CASTPGFGPQHF.

The chain employs TRBV6-5 and TRBJ2-7; 8 positions match TRBD2. The germline V gene has CDR1 MNHEY and CDR2 SVGAGI. V trimming: 7 bases; J trimming: 4 bases; junction bases outside the gene matches: 3. The CDR3 covers 12 residues. CDR3 bases: TGTGCCAGCAAGGGCGGGAGGTACGAGCAGTACTTC. Translating it yields CASKGGRYEQYF.

The CDR3 bases are TGCGCCAGCAGCTCCCGGACTAGCGGGAGCCTTAACACCGGGGAGCTGTTTTTT. Amino acid sequence: CASSSRTSGSLNTGELFF. This sequence joins TRBV5-1 and TRBJ2-2, with 13 positions matching TRBD2. V dropped 3 bases and J dropped 2; count of bases not matched to a gene: 7. Looked up from germline, CDR1 is SGHRS and CDR2 is YFSETQ. The CDR3 sequence is 18 residues long.

Comments on this clone: An end of the junction does not agree with germline; a read error may underlie this. The V call is TRBV7-3, the J call TRBJ1-1, with D perhaps matching TRBD1 (6 bases). This CDR3 comprises 18 residues. CDR1 SGHTA and CDR2 FQGTGA come from the germline V gene. In DNA, the CDR3 is TGTGCCAGCAGCCTAACAAAGAAAACCGGGACAACGAACACTGAAGCTTTCTTT. This translates into CASSLTKKTGTTNTEAFF.

The genes are TRBV3-1 (or the pseudogene TRBV3-2) and TRBJ2-1; D is perhaps TRBD2 (7 bases). This CDR3 is 18 amino acids long. V was trimmed by 2 bases and J by 2 bases, leaving 19 bases between them. Germline V gene lookup returns CDR1 LGHDT and CDR2 YNNKEL (reference sequence). The chain's CDR3 is CASSQQPWRGPPYNEQFF. The DNA for the CDR3 is TGTGCCAGCAGCCAACAGCCCTGGCGGGGGCCCCCCTACAATGAGCAGTTCTTC.

V gene TRBV9 combines with J gene TRBJ2-3; 8 bases are shared with TRBD2. The CDR3 consists of 18 residues. Trimming cost V 0 bases and J 0 bases; bases outside gene matches: 9. In germline, CDR1 is SGDLS, CDR2 YYNGEE. This CDR3 reads CASSVATSGWASTDTQYF. The DNA of the CDR3 is TGTGCCAGCAGCGTAGCTACTAGCGGATGGGCTAGCACAGATACGCAGTATTTT.

The chain joins TRBV4-2 to TRBJ2-1, with 9 nucleotides matching TRBD1. This CDR3 region has 16 residues. V shed 1 base, J shed 3 bases, and the junction held 4 bases outside the gene matches. Germline CDR1 LGHNA, CDR2 YNFKEQ. In DNA, the CDR3 is TGTGCCAGCAGCCAAGGGGCGGGACAGGGCTACAATGAGCAGTTCTTC. Protein: CASSQGAGQGYNEQFF.

This sequence joins TRBV6-5 and TRBJ2-1, with D uncertain. Germline CDR1 reads MNHEY; CDR2 reads SVGAGI. This CDR3 region has 13 residues. With 11 bases removed from V and 0 bases from J, the gap between germline ends came to 11 bases. The CDR3 reads CAAALSSYNEQFF. The DNA of the CDR3 is TGTGCCGCGGCTCTTAGCTCCTACAATGAGCAGTTCTTC.

V is TRBV7-9 and J is TRBJ1-1; D is undetermined. V gave up 1 base and J gave up 4 bases, with 10 bases separating them. The length of the CDR3 is 14 residues. Looked up from germline, CDR1 is SEHNR and CDR2 is FQNEAQ (reference sequence). CDR3 sequence (DNA): TGTGCCAGCAGCTTAGTCAGGCGGGGCACTGAAGCTTTCTTT. Amino acids: CASSLVRRGTEAFF. Together with reference TRBV7-9 and TRBJ1-1, the CDR3 gives the full variable domain: DTGVSQNPRHKITKRGQNVTFRCDPISEHNRLYWYRQTLGQGPEFLTYFQNEAQLEKSRLLSDRFSAERPKGSFSTLEIQRTEQGDSAMYLCASSLVRRGTEAFFGQGTRLTVV.